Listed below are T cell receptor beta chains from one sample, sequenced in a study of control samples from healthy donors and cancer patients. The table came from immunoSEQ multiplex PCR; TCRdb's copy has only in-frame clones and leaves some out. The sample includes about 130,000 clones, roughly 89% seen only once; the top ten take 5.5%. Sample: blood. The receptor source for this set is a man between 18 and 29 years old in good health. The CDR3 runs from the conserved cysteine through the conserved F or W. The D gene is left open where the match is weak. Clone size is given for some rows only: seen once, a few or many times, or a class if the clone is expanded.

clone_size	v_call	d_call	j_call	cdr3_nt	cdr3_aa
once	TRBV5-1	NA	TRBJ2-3	TGCGCCAGCAGCTTGGGAGCCACAGATACGCAGTATTTT	CASSLGATDTQYF
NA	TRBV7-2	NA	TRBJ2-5	TGTGCCAGCAGCTCGACGGGGCGTCAAGAGACCCAGTACTTC	CASSSTGRQETQYF
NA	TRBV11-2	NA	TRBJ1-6	TGTGCCAGCAGCTTAAGGGAAGGGTCACCCCTCCACTTT	CASSLREGSPLHF
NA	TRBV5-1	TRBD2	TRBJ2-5	TGCGCCAGCAGCTTCGGCCTAGCGGGGCCCCAAGAGACCCAGTACTTC	CASSFGLAGPQETQYF
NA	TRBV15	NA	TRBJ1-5	TGTGCCACCAGCAGAGGGGGGCGCGATCAGCCCCAGCATTTT	CATSRGGRDQPQHF
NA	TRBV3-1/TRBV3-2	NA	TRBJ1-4	TGTGCCAGCAGCCAAGATTGGGCAGCTGAAAAACTGTTTTTT	CASSQDWAAEKLFF
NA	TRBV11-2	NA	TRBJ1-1	TGTGCCAGCAGCTTATTTCCCTCTGAAGCTTTCTTT	CASSLFPSEAFF
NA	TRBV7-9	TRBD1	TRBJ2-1	TGTGCCAGCAGCAAATCTTTGGGACAGGGGACCTACAATGAGCAGTTCTTC	CASSKSLGQGTYNEQFF
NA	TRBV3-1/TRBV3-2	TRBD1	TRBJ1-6	TGTGCCAGCAGCCAAGGAAATACAGGGGCTAATTCACCCCTCCACTTT	CASSQGNTGANSPLHF
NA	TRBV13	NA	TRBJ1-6	TGTGCCAGCAGCTTAGTTCCTCCAGGCAGCTCCTATAATTCACCCCTCCACTTT	CASSLVPPGSSYNSPLHF
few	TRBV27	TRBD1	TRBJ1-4	TGTGCCAGCAGGGACCGGGACAGGGCTGAAAAACTGTTTTTT	CASRDRDRAEKLFF
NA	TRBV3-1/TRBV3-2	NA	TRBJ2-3	TGTGCCAGCAGCCACCTCGACAGGACAGATACGCAGTATTTT	CASSHLDRTDTQYF
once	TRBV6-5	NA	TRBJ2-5	TGTGCCAGCAGTTACTCGGGGGAGACCCAGTACTTC	CASSYSGETQYF
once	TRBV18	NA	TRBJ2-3	TGTGCCAGCTCACCAGGGATAGCGGAAGATACGCAGTATTTT	CASSPGIAEDTQYF
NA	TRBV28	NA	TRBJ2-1	TGTGCCAGCAGCCCCTCAGGGGGAGGCTCCTACAATGAGCAGTTCTTC	CASSPSGGGSYNEQFF
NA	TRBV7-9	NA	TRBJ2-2	TGTGCCGGGGCGGTCAGCTCGAACACCGGGGAGCTGTTTTTT	CAGAVSSNTGELFF
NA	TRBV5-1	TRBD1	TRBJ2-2	TGCGCCAGCAGCTTGGTCGCCCAGGGGGCAGGCACCGGGGAGCTGTTTTTT	CASSLVAQGAGTGELFF
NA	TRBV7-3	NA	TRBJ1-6	TGTGCCAGCAGCTTAAATCGGGGAGGGGGTATGCTGGACTATAATTCACCCCTCCACTTT	CASSLNRGGGMLDYNSPLHF
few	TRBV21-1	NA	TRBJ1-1	TGTGCCAGCAGCTCGATCCGGGACTACGACACTGAAGCTTTCTTT	CASSSIRDYDTEAFF
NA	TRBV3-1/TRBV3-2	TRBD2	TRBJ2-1	TGTGCCAGCAGCCCCGGGACTAGGGGAGGGGAGCAGTTCTTC	CASSPGTRGGEQFF
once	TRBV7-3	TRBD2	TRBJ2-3	TGTGCCAGCAACCAATTAGCGGGGGGGCAAGGCACAGATACGCAGTATTTT	CASNQLAGGQGTDTQYF
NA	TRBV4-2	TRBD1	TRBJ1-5	TGTGCCAGCAGCCAAGGCAGGGACAGGGTAGGATTACACAATCAGCCCCAGCATTTT	CASSQGRDRVGLHNQPQHF
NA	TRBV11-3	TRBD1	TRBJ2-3	TGTGCCAGCAGCCAAGGGGGCTGGGATGGCACAGATACGCAGTATTTT	CASSQGGWDGTDTQYF
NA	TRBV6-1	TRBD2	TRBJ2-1	TGTGCCAGCAGTGAATATCGCGGGGGGTACTACAATGAGCAGTTCTTC	CASSEYRGGYYNEQFF
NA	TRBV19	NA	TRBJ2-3	TGTGCCAGTAGTATAATACAGCCGTTCATTAGCACAGATACGCAGTATTTT	CASSIIQPFISTDTQYF
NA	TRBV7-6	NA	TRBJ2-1	TGTGCCAGCAGCTTCCGCTACACATTGACCCCCGATGAGCAGTTCTTC	CASSFRYTLTPDEQFF
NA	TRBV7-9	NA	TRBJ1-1	TGTGCCAGCAGCCCTCCCCTGAGCCCGAACACTGAAGCTTTCTTT	CASSPPLSPNTEAFF
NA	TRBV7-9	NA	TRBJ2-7	TGTGCCAGCAGCCCATTACAGGGACGGACCTCCTACGAGCAGTACTTC	CASSPLQGRTSYEQYF
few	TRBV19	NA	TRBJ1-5	TGTGCCAGTAGTTCCTGGGGATATAGCAATCAGCCCCAGCATTTT	CASSSWGYSNQPQHF
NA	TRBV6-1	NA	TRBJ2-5	TGTGCCAGCAGTGAATTATTTAGAGAGACCCAGTACTTC	CASSELFRETQYF
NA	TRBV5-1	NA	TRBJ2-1	TGCGCCAGCAGCGTCAGGGGCTCATACAATGAGCAGTTCTTC	CASSVRGSYNEQFF
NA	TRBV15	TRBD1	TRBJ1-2	TGTGCCACCAGCAGGACAGGGGGCGCCAGCTATGGCTACACCTTC	CATSRTGGASYGYTF
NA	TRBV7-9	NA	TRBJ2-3	TGTGCCAGCAGCCTCGGAGGGGGGCCAGATACGCAGTATTTT	CASSLGGGPDTQYF
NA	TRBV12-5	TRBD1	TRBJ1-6	TGTGCTAGTGGTTTAGGGACAGAGGGCTCCTATAATTCACCCCTCCACTTT	CASGLGTEGSYNSPLHF
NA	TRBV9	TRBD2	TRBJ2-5	TGTGCCAGCAGCATACGGGGGGGCCCCCAAGAGACCCAGTACTTC	CASSIRGGPQETQYF
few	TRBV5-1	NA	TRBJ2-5	TGCGCCAGCAGCTTCGGACGGAAAGAGACCCAGTACTTC	CASSFGRKETQYF
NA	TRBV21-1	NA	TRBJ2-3	TGTGCCAGCAGCTTACGTGTGACAGGGAAGTATTTT	CASSLRVTGKYF
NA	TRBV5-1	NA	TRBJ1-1	TGCGCCAGCAGCTTGGTGACAGGTAACACTGAAGCTTTCTTT	CASSLVTGNTEAFF
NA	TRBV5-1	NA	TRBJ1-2	TGCGCCAGCAGCTCTTCTGAGGGGTGGTATGGCTACACCTTC	CASSSSEGWYGYTF
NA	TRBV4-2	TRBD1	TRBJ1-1	TGTGCCAGCAGCCAAGATCCCGCCAGGGGGGCTTTGACTGAAGCTTTCTTT	CASSQDPARGALTEAFF
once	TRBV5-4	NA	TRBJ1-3	TGTGCCAGCAGCTTGGGGCGGACGGCTGGAAACACCATATATTTT	CASSLGRTAGNTIYF
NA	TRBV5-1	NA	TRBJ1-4	TGCGCCAGCAGCTTGGGACAGGTTCCTATAAAACTGTTTTTT	CASSLGQVPIKLFF
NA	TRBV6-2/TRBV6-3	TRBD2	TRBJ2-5	TGTGCCAGCAGTCGCCAGACTAGCGGGGGAGGGGAGACCCAGTACTTC	CASSRQTSGGGETQYF